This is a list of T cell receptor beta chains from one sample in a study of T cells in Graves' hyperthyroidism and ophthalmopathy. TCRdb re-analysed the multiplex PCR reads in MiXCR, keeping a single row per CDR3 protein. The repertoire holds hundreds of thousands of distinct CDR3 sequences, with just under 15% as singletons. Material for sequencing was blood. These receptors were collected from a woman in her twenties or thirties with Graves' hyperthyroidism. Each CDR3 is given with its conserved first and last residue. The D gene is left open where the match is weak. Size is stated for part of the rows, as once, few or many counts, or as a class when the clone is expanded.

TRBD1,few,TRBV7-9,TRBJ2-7,TGTGCCAGCAGCCAGGGGGCACTCGACCACTACGAGCAGTACTTC,CASSQGALDHYEQYF
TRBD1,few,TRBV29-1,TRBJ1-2,TGCAGCGTTGGGACAGGGGGGAACTATGGCTACACCTTC,CSVGTGGNYGYTF
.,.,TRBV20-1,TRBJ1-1,TGCAGTGCTGGTAACGGGGGAATCACTGAAGCTTTCTTT,CSAGNGGITEAFF
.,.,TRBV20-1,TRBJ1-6,TGCAGTGCTAGGTCCGAAGTGTATAATTCACCCCTCCACTTT,CSARSEVYNSPLHF
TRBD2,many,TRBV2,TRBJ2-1,TGTGCCAGCAGTGAGGGACTAGCGGTTTCTCATGAGCAGTTCTTC,CASSEGLAVSHEQFF
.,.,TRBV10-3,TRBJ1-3,TGTGCCATCAGTGAGTCGGAGGGATCGTCTGGAAACACCATATATTTT,CAISESEGSSGNTIYF
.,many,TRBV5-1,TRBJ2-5,TGCGCCAGCAGCTTGGAACGGTTGGAGACCCAGTACTTC,CASSLERLETQYF
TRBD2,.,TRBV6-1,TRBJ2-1,TGTGCCAGCATGTGGACTAGTCTTAATGAGCAGTTCTTC,CASMWTSLNEQFF
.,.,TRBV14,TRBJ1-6,TGTGCCAGCAGCCAAGTCGACACGGCCAATTCACCCCTCCACTTT,CASSQVDTANSPLHF
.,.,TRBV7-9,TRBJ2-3,TGTGCCAGCAGCCCCTCACGGGGAACAGATACGCAGTATTTT,CASSPSRGTDTQYF
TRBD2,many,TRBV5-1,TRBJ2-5,TGCGCCAGCAGCTTGGTCTCCACCTCGAGCGGGGAAGAGACCCAGTACTTC,CASSLVSTSSGEETQYF
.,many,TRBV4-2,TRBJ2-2,TGTGCCAGCAGCCATCTGGGGACGAACACCGGGGAGCTGTTTTTT,CASSHLGTNTGELFF
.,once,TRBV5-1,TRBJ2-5,TGCGCCAGCAGCCGCCGGGTTGGGGAAACCGAGACCCAGTACTTC,CASSRRVGETETQYF
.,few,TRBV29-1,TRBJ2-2,TGCAGCGTTGGGGGAACCGGGGAGCTGTTTTTT,CSVGGTGELFF
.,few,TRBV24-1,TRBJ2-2,TGTGCCACCCGCGGGGGACAGAACACCGGGGAGCTGTTTTTT,CATRGGQNTGELFF
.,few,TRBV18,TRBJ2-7,TGTGCCAGCTCACTACAACAGGGAATGGGCGGCGAGCAGTACTTC,CASSLQQGMGGEQYF
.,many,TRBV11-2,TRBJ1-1,TGTGCCAGCAGCTTAGATGGGGGGGCTTCTAGCACTGAAGCTTTCTTT,CASSLDGGASSTEAFF
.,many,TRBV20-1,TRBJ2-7,TGCAGTGCTAGTTTAATGGGGCGGTCCTACGAGCAGTACTTC,CSASLMGRSYEQYF
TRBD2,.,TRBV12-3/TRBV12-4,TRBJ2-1,TGTGCCAGCAGCTCGGGACTAGCGGGATTGGGTGAGCAGTTCTTC,CASSSGLAGLGEQFF
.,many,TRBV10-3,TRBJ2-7,TGTGCCATCAGTGAACCCCTCTACGGGACCTCACCGCGCGAGCAGTACTTC,CAISEPLYGTSPREQYF
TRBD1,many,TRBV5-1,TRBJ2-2,TGCGCCACCTCGGGACAGTCGAACACCGGGGAGCTGTTTTTT,CATSGQSNTGELFF
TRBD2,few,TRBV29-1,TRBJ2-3,TGCAGCGTTGAAGATCGTCGGACTAGCGGGAGAGGTACGCAGTATTTT,CSVEDRRTSGRGTQYF
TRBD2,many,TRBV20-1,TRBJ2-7,TGCAGTGCTAGAGACCGACTAGCGGGACTTGTCCTGGACGAGCAGTACTTC,CSARDRLAGLVLDEQYF